This entry lists 9 T cell receptor beta chains sequenced from one sample in a study of blood T cell repertoires in COVID-19. Profiling relied on immunoSEQ multiplex PCR, and the TCRdb table lists in-frame clones only, not all of them. This table holds fewer than 250,000 clones, 65% to 90% found once. The sequencing sample was made of peripheral blood. Receptors were obtained from a woman aged 70-85 years with acute or convalescent COVID-19.

The rearrangement joins TRBV11-2 to TRBJ1-1; a possible D gene is TRBD1 (6 bases). Germline values: CDR1 SGHAT, CDR2 FQNNGV. Trimming removed 5 bases from V and 6 bases from J, with 22 bases in between. The CDR3 runs to 16 residues. Here the CDR3 DNA reads TGTGCCAGCAGCGCGATCAGAGGCAGGGGAAGGGCTGAAGCTTTCTTT. It translates to CASSAIRGRGRAEAFF.

The V call is TRBV25-1, the J call TRBJ1-1; D is ambiguous. Per germline, CDR1 MGHDK and CDR2 SYGVNS. This CDR3 has 14 residues. With 8 bases removed from V and 5 bases from J, the gap between germline ends came to 18 bases. CDR3 amino acids: CASQNIRGFTEAFF. The CDR3 nucleotides are TGTGCCAGCCAAAATATTCGAGGGTTTACTGAAGCTTTCTTT.

The genes are TRBV4-1 and TRBJ1-5; the D gene is possibly TRBD1 (6 bases). Germline loops: CDR1 MGHRA, CDR2 YSYEKL. The CDR3 totals 15 residues. The ends were cut back, 0 bases at V and 9 bases at J, with 15 bases in the middle. CDR3 DNA: TGCGCCAGCAGCCAAGATCCCAGGGGTATAGGGCCCCAGCATTTT. It encodes CASSQDPRGIGPQHF.

The chain couples TRBV5-1 to TRBJ2-1, with a weak D call TRBD1 (6 bases). V gave up 4 bases and J gave up 4 bases, with 12 bases separating them. The germline V gene encodes CDR1 SGHRS and CDR2 YFSETQ. This CDR3 has 14 residues. CDR3 loop: CASSIGQTYNEQFF. CDR3 nucleotide sequence: TGCGCCAGCAGCATTGGACAGACATACAATGAGCAGTTCTTC. Full variable domain (rest looked up from reference TRBV5-1 and TRBJ2-1): KAGVTQTPRYLIKTRGQQVTLSCSPISGHRSVSWYQQTPGQGLQFLFEYFSETQRNKGNFPGRFSGRQFSNSRSEMNVSTLELGDSALYLCASSIGQTYNEQFFGPGTRLTVL.

The chain joins TRBV28 to TRBJ1-2; 8 nucleotides match TRBD1. Trimming cost V 6 bases and J 7 bases; bases outside gene matches: 10. This CDR3 comprises 14 residues. From germline, CDR1 is MDHEN and CDR2 SYDVKM. CDR3 sequence (DNA): TGTGCCAGCAGCTCGCAGGGGGCGTTAGGTGGCTACACCTTC. Translating it yields CASSSQGALGGYTF.

The chain joins TRBV5-5 to TRBJ2-5; the match to TRBD1 covers 8 bases. Germline CDR1 reads SGHKS; CDR2 reads YYEKEE (reference sequence). The junction had 5 bases not matched to a gene; V was cut back by 4 bases and J by 3 bases. This CDR3 has 14 residues. The CDR3 region is CASSRQTGEETQYF. CDR3 coding DNA: TGTGCCAGCAGCCGGCAGACAGGGGAAGAGACCCAGTACTTC.

DNA of the CDR3: TGTGCCAGTAGCGTTACACAGGGTATTGATGAAAAACTGTTTTTT. Protein product: CASSVTQGIDEKLFF. The rearrangement links TRBV19 to TRBJ1-4, with D possibly TRBD1 on 6 matching bases. This CDR3 spans 15 amino acids. V was pared by 6 bases and J by 6 bases, with 17 bases between. The germline gives CDR1 LNHDA, CDR2 SQIVND (reference sequence).

This chain links TRBV3-1 (or the pseudogene TRBV3-2) with TRBJ2-3, with 9 positions matching TRBD2. Trimming cost V 4 bases and J 2 bases; bases outside gene matches: 7. The CDR3 runs to 16 residues. Germline V gene lookup returns CDR1 LGHDT and CDR2 YNNKEL (reference sequence). The CDR3 sequence: CASSPMGTSFTDTQYF. CDR3 sequence (DNA): TGTGCCAGCAGCCCCATGGGGACTAGCTTCACAGATACGCAGTATTTT.

The rearrangement links TRBV5-1 to TRBJ1-1; TRBD1 might be the D (5 bases). The CDR3 is made up of 14 amino acids. Germline V gene sequence: CDR1 SGHRS, CDR2 YFSETQ. V was cut by 3 bases and J by 1 base, with 10 bases left in between. CDR3 protein: CASSSTASNTEAFF. DNA for the CDR3: TGCGCCAGCAGCTCGACAGCCTCGAACACTGAAGCTTTCTTT.